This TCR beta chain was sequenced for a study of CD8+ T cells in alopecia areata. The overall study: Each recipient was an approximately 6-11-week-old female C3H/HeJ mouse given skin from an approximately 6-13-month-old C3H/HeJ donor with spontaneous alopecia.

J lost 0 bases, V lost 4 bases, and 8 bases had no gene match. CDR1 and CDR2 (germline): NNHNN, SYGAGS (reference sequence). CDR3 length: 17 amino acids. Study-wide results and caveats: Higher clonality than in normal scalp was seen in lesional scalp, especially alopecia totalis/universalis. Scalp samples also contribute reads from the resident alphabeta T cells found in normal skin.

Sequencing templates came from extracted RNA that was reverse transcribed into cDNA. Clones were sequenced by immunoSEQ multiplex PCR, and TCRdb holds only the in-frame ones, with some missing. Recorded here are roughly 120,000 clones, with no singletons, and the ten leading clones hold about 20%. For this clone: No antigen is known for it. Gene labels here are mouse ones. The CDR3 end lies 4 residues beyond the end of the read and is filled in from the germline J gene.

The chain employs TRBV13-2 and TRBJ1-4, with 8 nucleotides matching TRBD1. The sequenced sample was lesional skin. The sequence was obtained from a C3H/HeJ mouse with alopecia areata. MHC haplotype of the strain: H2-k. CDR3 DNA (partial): TGTGCCAGCGGTTCATGGACAGGGATTATTTCCAACGAA. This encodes CASGSWTGIISNE. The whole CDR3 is CASGSWTGIISNERLFF.